This TCR beta chain was found in a study of liver allograft versus peripheral blood T cells. Overall study context: What was compared were the T cell receptor repertoires in transplanted livers and those in the peripheral blood of recipients.

General study results and limits: Reports indicated that T cell receptor repertoires inside liver allografts differed from those in peripheral blood.

Per germline, CDR1 SEHNR and CDR2 FQNEAQ (reference sequence). The CDR3 loop spans 15 amino acids. V lost 3 bases to trimming and J lost 0 bases, with 11 bases between them. A single record per CDR3 protein comes from TCRdb applying MiXCR to the reads. The table records 6,500 to 10,000 distinct CDR3 sequences, over 15% of them present only once. A word on this clonotype: Its antigen is not known.

The chain is built from TRBV7-9 and TRBJ1-2; the D gene is possibly TRBD1 (5 bases). This receptor was taken from a human patient who had a liver transplant. Some T cells may be provided by the graft donor. CDR3 sequence reads: CASSLGEQANYGYTF. CDR3 bases: TGTGCCAGCAGCTTGGGGGAACAGGCTAACTATGGCTACACCTTC.